This T cell receptor beta chain was sequenced for a study of T cell responses to AZD1222 COVID-19 vaccine. Study-wide findings and caveats: Unmutated variant regions reportedly attract nearly half of all spike-specific TCRs.

Sequencing used immunoSEQ multiplex PCR; TCRdb keeps in-frame clones, though not all of them. Counted here are about 62,000 clones, 80% to 90% occurring once; the ten biggest clones make up just under 5%. The J segment lost 10 bases and the V segment lost 2 bases, leaving 5 bases of the junction unmatched. This CDR3 spans 13 amino acids. The germline gives CDR1 SGHNT, CDR2 YYREEE (reference sequence). With respect to this clone: Antigen unknown.

The source of this sequence is an adult in good health. Specimen: peripheral blood, collected on day 0 of AZD1222 vaccination. This chain links TRBV5-4 with TRBJ2-7; the match to TRBD1 covers 11 bases. The chain's CDR3 is CASSFPGQGDQYF. In DNA, the CDR3 is TGTGCCAGCAGCTTCCCGGGACAGGGGGACCAGTACTTC.